This T cell receptor (beta chain) is drawn from a study of cytomegalovirus exposure and HLA in healthy donors (dated by TCRdb to 2016 to 2017). For the study in its entirety: In an earlier analysis of roughly 500 of the donors, under 300 Gb of sequence data and 120 million or so unique TCR beta sequences from 180 million or so T cells were reported. An early release that covered about 600 HLA-typed donors contained approximately 300 gigabases of sequencing data and 70 million to 100 million unique TCR sequences. Of the 300 to 500 genotyped donors, more than 75% were placed in the genetic ancestry cluster associated with self-reported Caucasian donors. The study was designed to test whether signatures of past pathogen exposure could be identified by cataloging public T cell receptors. The study profiled the T cell repertoires of 666 subjects by immunosequencing and related them to cytomegalovirus serostatus. Besides the first cohort of approximately 710 subjects, a separate validation cohort made up of 90 to 150 different subjects was used. The study combined high-throughput TCR immunosequencing, statistical association of individual TCRs with disease status, and machine learning to predict cytomegalovirus infection status. A later analysis re-examined previously published TCR beta repertoires from roughly 720 donors and added high-resolution HLA genotyping to investigate patterns of TCR occurrence. Rather than drawing on any new phenotypic data, the later analysis identified candidate immune exposures from TCR beta sequences and the way those sequences occurred across donors. To decide whether each TCR beta V gene segment behaved as functional or pseudogenic, an earlier analysis of some 580 of the donors relied on high-throughput TCR beta sequencing. Donor age, sex, ethnicity and CMV serostatus were compiled together with the repertoire data. A later genetic analysis used genome-wide SNP genotypes for about 65% of the roughly 670 donors, treating that subset as a discovery cohort. Every discovery cohort repertoire had been produced on one sequencing platform. HLA typing covered class I and class II loci at four-digit resolution. Typing coverage differed by locus: A, B, C, DRB1 and DQB1 were typed in roughly 620-640 donors, DQA1 in approximately 520, DPA1 in some 570, and DPB1 in 450 to 490. Several DR-DQ haplotypes were treated as single units for association and clustering because of strong linkage in the cohort. Among roughly 400 genotyped donors of the cohort, an average of roughly 230,000 unique TCR beta nucleotide sequences was sequenced per donor, of which about 19% were non-productive. Results and caveats for the whole study, not just this receptor: In a later analysis, HLA-associated TCR beta chains were found to be more clonally expanded and to have lower generation probabilities than equally common non-associated chains. CMV serostatus was the only immune exposure information available for the cohort. According to a later analysis, TCR association rates differed among HLA loci, with DRB1 alleles showing the most associated TCRs and HLA-C alleles showing the fewest. A few of the identified cytomegalovirus-associated TCR beta chains were confirmed in vitro to be specific for cytomegalovirus antigens. Linkage disequilibrium might explain the correlated functional status among segregating V segments, but an unknown experimental factor could not be excluded. Strong co-occurrence of HLA alleles, especially DR and DQ, made assigning TCR associations to individual alleles difficult. In both the original and validation cohorts, the classifier was reported to diagnose cytomegalovirus status with high specificity and sensitivity. Some IMGT-functional V segments, including TRBV6-2 and TRBV6-3, could not be told apart with the 87-base-pair reads, so those segments were excluded. V-gene and J-gene trimming of TCR beta chains was associated with a missense DCLRE1C variant in a later genetic analysis, and the association was replicated in an independent cohort. The presence/absence analyses assumed that sequencing depth was roughly uniform across donors, and that assumption may not be true. In this cohort, only TCR beta chains were sequenced, and detectable features were limited by the absence of alpha or paired-chain data. In a later analysis, most CMV-associated TCR beta chains were found to appear HLA-restricted, with HLA associations seemingly driven largely by CMV exposure. In a later genetic analysis, fewer N-insertions in productive TCRs were reported among donors in an Asian-associated ancestry cluster than the approximately 710-donor mean. The sequencing pipeline was judged likely to have produced a cluster of highly shared sequence variants as a technical artifact. A further reported finding was that TCR beta sequences accurately predicted the HLA-A and HLA-B alleles for most subjects in the first cohort. An earlier analysis of 587 of the donors showed that most TCR beta V segments appeared in productive rearrangements either about 87% or about 30% of the time, which broadly matched IMGT annotations. At a false discovery rate of 0.05, a later analysis linked around 17,000 TCR beta sequences to specific HLA alleles. The authors suggested that the approach could potentially be generalized to other disease states and immunological phenotypes. HLA typing was unavailable for some donors at each locus, so association tests used only the typed subset. Approximately 18 rarely observed V segments, including chromosome 9 orphons, were excluded from the earlier analysis of about 600 of the donors because counts were too low. While some public TCRs were present in many individuals, most TCR sequences turned up only very rarely across donors. A total of 150 or so TCR beta chains were listed by the study as associated with cytomegalovirus. According to a later analysis, parvovirus B19, influenza, CMV and Epstein-Barr virus appeared linked to several top co-occurrence clusters.

To prepare the library, the immunoSEQ multiplex PCR assay was applied. For the multiplex PCR, a mixture combining 60 forward primers for TCR Vbeta segments and 13 reverse primers for TCR Jbeta segments was used. The CDR3 region of rearranged TCR beta genes was amplified from genomic DNA with a multiplex PCR assay. On the Illumina HiSeq System, the amplified TCR beta libraries were sequenced as 87-base-pair reads. On the study's bioinformatics: Across the 500 to 850 repertoires, a later analysis counted tens of millions of unique TCR beta chains, around 10 million of which were shared by at least two donors. Raw reads were error-corrected and collapsed into unique sequences by a nearest-neighbor algorithm in which closely related sequences were merged to remove PCR and sequencing errors. CDR3 sequences were aligned to IMGT reference sequences to assign V, D and J gene segments. For a sequence to be retained, at least a six-nucleotide match to both a V gene segment and a J gene segment was required. Rearrangements were called productive when the CDR3 lacked stop codons and stayed in frame with V and J; all others were non-productive. Following IMGT convention, CDR3 was defined as the stretch from the second conserved V-encoded cysteine up to the conserved J-encoded phenylalanine. The earlier analysis of about 640 of the donors excluded any sequence lacking an unambiguous match to a single V gene segment. In an earlier analysis of about 590 of the donors, a V segment was called functional when productive rearrangements were above 56.7%, and segregating when the standard deviation between donors exceeded 5%. A statistical classification framework was built to diagnose cytomegalovirus status from the catalog of TCR beta chain sequences. V and J gene assignment, in a later analysis, came from comparing TCR nucleotide sequences with IMGT/GENE-DB human TR gene sequences. In a later analysis, CDR3 sequences and most-parsimonious VDJ recombination scenarios were assigned using the TCRdist pipeline. In a later analysis, each TCR beta chain was defined by its CDR3 amino acid sequence together with its V-gene family, and reads without a unique V-gene family were excluded. To address suspected cross-contamination and a sequencing artifact, a later analysis removed a few hundred highly shared, low-generation-probability nucleotide sequences. In a later analysis, a clonal expansion index for each public chain was calculated from normalized within-repertoire ranks of inferred template counts. A later analysis computed generation probabilities with a VDJ recombination model fitted to out-of-frame rearrangements, and checked the results against IGoR. In a later analysis, hypergeometric tests were used to score TCR-TCR, TCR-HLA and TCR-CMV co-occurrence, with a repertoire-size bias correction applied to TCR pairs. In a later analysis, false discovery rates were estimated by permuting HLA or CMV assignments 20 times. In a later analysis, co-occurring TCRs were grouped with DBSCAN, and TCRdist sequence similarity was added when clustering was performed within HLA-allele-positive subsets. Co-occurrence clustering excluded repertoires with fewer than 30,000 or more than 120,000 public chains, plus five with anomalous nucleotide sharing. TCRdb provides this immuneACCESS table in a form limited to in-frame rearrangements. Some clones are lacking; in checked studies, under half of them reflect an unresolved V gene, and why the rest are absent is not known. D and trimming come from the DNA, and the V and J calls and clone size come from that table. This sample holds roughly 120,000 clones; 65% to 85% were observed only once. Roughly 15% of the sample comes from the top ten.

The cohort comprised 710 or so healthy bone marrow donors. All cohort members were sampled while nominally healthy, although unrecorded immune exposures were likely present. The donor tested CMV seropositive and was one of the 289 seropositive cohort members. A peripheral blood sample was collected from each donor, and TCR beta sequencing was performed on peripheral blood mononuclear cells. Genomic DNA was extracted from the blood cell samples with the Qiagen DNeasy Blood Extraction Kit. V drops 1 base and J drops 2 bases, leaving 13 bases in between. The germline V gene gives CDR1 as LGHNA and CDR2 as YSLEER. Reading from cysteine to phenylalanine, the CDR3 counts 16 amino acids. The sequence is cut down to CDR3 DNA, 48 bases in frame from base 1. Comment on this clone: No antigen is known for it. Qualities for individual bases were not recorded, and no much larger clone is one base off.

The chain is assembled from TRBV4-3 and TRBJ2-3; D gene: possibly TRBD1, on 5 matching bases. The source material was PBMCs. This receptor was taken from a middle-aged man in good health and CMV-seropositive. In nucleotide form, the sequence is TGCGCCAGCAGCCAAGGCCCCAGGGAAATCACAGATACGCAGTATTTT. This is translated as CASSQGPREITDTQYF.